This T cell receptor beta chain derives from a study of neurological immune-mediated disorders. Template-switch 5'RACE cDNA synthesis added a 10-nucleotide unique molecular identifier. Over 170 million TCR-beta sequences from 15-18 subjects came out of each sequencing run. From the 5' RACE reads, TCRdb called clonotypes with MiXCR, one entry per CDR3 protein. The sample has just under 60,000 distinct CDR3 sequences, under 3% seen once. The study's findings and limits: While HTLV-1-associated myelopathy showed the greatest TCR clonal expansion, multiple sclerosis showed the least, falling below healthy controls.

This clonotype has a count of ten or more. The antigen is unknown. The unsorted libraries had their origin in 2 million PBMCs stored at -80 C. There are 14 residues in the CDR3. Germline lookup yields CDR1 SGDLS and CDR2 YYNGEE. Between the trimmed V and J ends, which lost 0 bases and 4 bases, there was a span of 9 bases. The sample comprised PBMCs. The V call is TRBV9, the J call TRBJ2-3, with D perhaps TRBD2 (6 bases). The clonotype was recovered from a man aged 50-59 years with multiple sclerosis. The chain's CDR3 is CASSVGGVADTQYF. CDR3 bases: TGTGCCAGCAGCGTAGGGGGGGTAGCAGATACGCAGTATTTT.